This TCR beta chain was profiled in a study of blood T cell repertoires in COVID-19. Study information: Both acute and convalescent COVID-19 samples were obtained from the United States, Italy and Spain.

Using immunoSEQ multiplex PCR, the repertoire was profiled, and TCRdb retains in-frame clones only, with some absent. The sample shows hundreds of thousands of clones, 85% to 90% of them seen only once. Per germline, CDR1 WSHSY and CDR2 SAAADI. The CDR3 loop spans 17 amino acids. Trimming took 6 bases from V and 0 from J; bases not matched to a gene: 12. The study recruited people aged about 18 to 89 years across approximately 24 US areas. Each recovered donor of Cohort 3 presented with two negative PCRs, clearance, or symptom resolution. Material: PBMCs or T cells enriched from blood (not recorded which). This rearrangement joins TRBV10-2 to TRBJ2-7; 9 bases are a match to TRBD1. The origin of this receptor is a man younger than 40 who had recovered from COVID-19. The CDR3 coding sequence is TGCGCCAGCAGCCTTATGCCCGGGACAGGGATCTCCTACGAGCAGTACTTC. It yields the protein CASSLMPGTGISYEQYF.